These 30 T cell receptor beta chains were all obtained from the same sample, sequenced in a study of regulatory T cells in long-lasting Graves disease. As to time point: newly diagnosed GD, antithyroid drugs for less than 3 months. PBMC RNA was the source of the TCR library. To make TCR beta libraries, researchers used iRepertoire HTBI primers and Arm-PCR of CDR3 regions. TCRdb itself ran the multiplex PCR reads through MiXCR, one entry per CDR3 protein. The sample gives around 450,000 distinct CDR3 sequences, under 15% of which show up once; around 15% is in the top ten. This sample also appeared in a second study, on T cells in Graves' hyperthyroidism and ophthalmopathy.

Sequenced material: peripheral blood mononuclear cells (PBMCs), taken at new diagnosis, from a patient treated with antithyroid drugs. These receptors came from a woman aged 25-40 years with Graves disease.

A single count supports this clonotype. In nucleotides, the CDR3 is TGTGCCAGCAGCCAGATACGACAAGGTAGAGGCAATGAGCAGTTCTTC. Translated, it gives CASSQIRQGRGNEQFF. The J gene is TRBJ2-1, the V gene TRBV5-4; D ambiguous. Per the germline V gene, CDR1 is SGHNT and CDR2 is YYREEE (reference sequence). This CDR3 is 16 amino acids long. V lost 4 bases to trimming and J lost 6 bases, with 20 bases between them.

This clonotype was detected ten times or more. CDR3 DNA: TGTGCCAGCAGTCTCCTAGCGGGAGGGCCTTACAATGAGCAGTTCTTC. It translates to CASSLLAGGPYNEQFF. The rearrangement links TRBV28 to TRBJ2-1, with 12 positions matching TRBD2. This CDR3 is 16 amino acids long. V dropped 5 bases and J dropped 4; count of bases not matched to a gene: 6. Germline CDR1 MDHEN, CDR2 SYDVKM.

DNA for the CDR3: TGTGCCAGCAGCTTGGGACAGGGTCACAGCAATCAGCCCCAGCATTTT. Translating it yields CASSLGQGHSNQPQHF. This chain uses TRBV7-9 with TRBJ1-5; 9 bases map to TRBD1. The V gene's germline CDR1 is SEHNR and CDR2 FQNEAQ (reference sequence). The CDR3 is 16 amino acids. The junction had 4 bases not matched to a gene; V was cut back by 3 bases and J by 1 base. Full variable domain (rest looked up from reference TRBV7-9 and TRBJ1-5): DTGVSQNPRHKITKRGQNVTFRCDPISEHNRLYWYRQTLGQGPEFLTYFQNEAQLEKSRLLSDRFSAERPKGSFSTLEIQRTEQGDSAMYLCASSLGQGHSNQPQHFGDGTRLSIL.

This clonotype has ten or more counts. This rearrangement joins TRBV7-9 to TRBJ2-5; the match to TRBD2 covers 10 bases. Germline assignment: CDR1 SEHNR and CDR2 FQNEAQ (reference sequence). With V trimmed by 6 bases and J by 3 bases, 4 bases remained unmatched. The CDR3 is 14 residues long. CDR3: CASSPTSGKETQYF. The DNA for the CDR3 is TGTGCCAGCAGTCCTACTAGCGGGAAAGAGACCCAGTACTTC. Using reference TRBV7-9 and TRBJ2-5 for the parts outside the CDR3, the full variable domain is DTGVSQNPRHKITKRGQNVTFRCDPISEHNRLYWYRQTLGQGPEFLTYFQNEAQLEKSRLLSDRFSAERPKGSFSTLEIQRTEQGDSAMYLCASSPTSGKETQYFGPGTRLLVL.

The CDR3 DNA sequence: TGTGCCAGCAGTGGGAGTGTAGGCAGGGGGCCGGTCGGGCCCCAGCATTTT. Translation: CASSGSVGRGPVGPQHF. V is TRBV6-1 and J is TRBJ1-5; 8 bases align to TRBD1. Germline V gene lookup returns CDR1 MNHNS and CDR2 SASEGT. V lost 4 bases and J lost 9; bases outside the gene matches: 17. The CDR3 is made up of 17 amino acids.

This clonotype was counted only a few times. The chain has TRBV27 and TRBJ1-6, with D uncertain. Germline V gives CDR1 MNHEY, CDR2 SMNVEV (reference sequence). This CDR3 has 13 residues. The V end lost 9 bases, the J end lost 7 bases, and 13 bases lay between the germline ends. The CDR3 loop reads CASYSSRNSPLHF. In DNA form, the CDR3 reads TGTGCCAGTTACTCCTCAAGGAATTCACCCCTCCACTTT.

This clonotype appeared many times. In DNA form, the CDR3 reads TGTGCCAGCAGGGTCGGGACCTCTATCACTGAAGCTTTCTTT. This encodes CASRVGTSITEAFF. This chain connects TRBV27 to TRBJ1-1; perhaps TRBD1 as D (5 bases). This CDR3 contains 14 residues. The germline gives CDR1 MNHEY, CDR2 SMNVEV (reference sequence). Trimming pared 6 bases from V and 4 bases from J, leaving 15 bases between.

This clonotype has ten or more counts. V usage is TRBV13 and J usage is TRBJ2-7, with 7 bases lining up with TRBD1. The CDR3 extends over 14 amino acids. With 5 bases clipped from V and 0 bases from J, the junction kept 4 bases outside the gene matches. Germline V gives CDR1 PRHDT, CDR2 FYEKMQ (reference sequence). The CDR3 reads CASSTRDSSYEQYF. The CDR3 DNA follows: TGTGCCAGCAGCACCCGGGACAGCTCCTACGAGCAGTACTTC.

This clonotype occurred many times. The rearrangement links TRBV12-3 or TRBV12-4 to TRBJ1-2; D gene unclear. V dropped 3 bases and J dropped 7 bases, with 9 bases sitting between them. The CDR3 extends over 12 amino acids. The CDR3 loop reads CASSFRSIGYTF. CDR3 bases: TGTGCCAGCAGTTTCAGGAGTATTGGCTACACCTTC.

A remark on this clonotype: A much larger clone lies a single base off, so this may be a read error. The chain employs TRBV12-3 or TRBV12-4 and TRBJ2-5; no reliable D call. The CDR3 contains 14 residues. The CDR3 coding sequence is TGTGCCAGCGGTCCCTCAGAAGCCCAAGAGGCCCAGTACTTC. This sequence encodes CASGPSEAQEAQYF.

This clonotype has a count of ten or more. The chain employs TRBV3-1 and TRBJ2-7, with D possibly TRBD2 on 6 matching bases. The CDR3 extends over 15 amino acids. V gave up 2 bases and J gave up 4 bases, with 15 bases separating them. The V gene's germline CDR1 is LGHDT and CDR2 YNNKEL (reference sequence). The CDR3 protein is CASSQLSGQPYEQYF. The DNA of the CDR3 is TGTGCCAGCAGCCAACTCAGCGGGCAACCTTACGAGCAGTACTTC.

In its sample, this clonotype was seen many times. The V and J genes are TRBV27 and TRBJ1-5; no firm D call. CDR3 length: 13 residues. Trimming took off 5 bases at V and 6 bases at J, with 11 bases between the two ends. In germline, CDR1 is MNHEY, CDR2 SMNVEV (reference sequence). CDR3 in amino acids: CASSGLGSQPQHF. The CDR3 DNA reads as TGTGCCAGCAGTGGACTTGGAAGTCAGCCCCAGCATTTT.

This clonotype came up many times. In DNA form, the CDR3 reads TGTGCCAGCAGCTTAGTGGTGAACACTGAAGCTTTCTTT. It encodes CASSLVVNTEAFF. V and J are TRBV2 and TRBJ1-1; no reliable D call. Germline CDR1 is SNHLY and CDR2 is FYNNEI. CDR3 length: 13 residues. Deletions cut 6 bases from V and 0 bases from J, with 8 bases between.

This clonotype was counted many times. The CDR3 DNA follows: TGTGCCAGCAGTGTAGTTGGGACCCAGTACTTC. Its protein product is CASSVVGTQYF. The V call is TRBV3-1, the J call TRBJ2-5; the D is unclear. Germline CDR1 is LGHDT and CDR2 is YNNKEL (reference sequence). This CDR3 contains 11 residues. Trimming cost V 6 bases and J 7 bases, with 9 bases left between them.

A remark on this clonotype: A junction end diverges from the germline sequence, so it may reflect a read error. V gene TRBV7-7 combines with J gene TRBJ2-3; no clear D. This CDR3 is built from 15 residues. CDR1 is SSHAT, CDR2 FNYEAQ, per germline (reference sequence). For the CDR3, the DNA is TGTGCTAGCAGCTCACTCTCCTCCCTGACAGATACGCAGTATTTT. This codes for CASSSLSSLTDTQYF.

The chain employs TRBV3-1 and TRBJ2-7; a weak D match, TRBD2 (6 bases). Germline values: CDR1 LGHDT, CDR2 YNNKEL (reference sequence). The V gene lost 2 bases and the J gene lost 0 bases, with 14 bases spanning the gap. The CDR3 spans 16 residues. The CDR3 is CASSQKKLALSYEQYF. The CDR3 DNA is TGTGCCAGCAGCCAAAAGAAACTAGCCCTCTCCTACGAGCAGTACTTC.

In its sample, this clonotype was seen once. With a much larger clone just one base away, this may be a read error. V and J are TRBV3-1 and TRBJ2-7, with 7 bases matching TRBD2. Germline CDR1 reads LGHDT; CDR2 reads YNNKEL (reference sequence). CDR3 size: 14 residues. The junction had 9 bases not matched to a gene; V was cut back by 6 bases and J by 4 bases. The CDR3 nucleotides are TGTGCCAGCAGTTACGGCGGGAGTGGGTACGAGCAGTACTTC. Amino acid sequence: CASSYGGSGYEQYF.

This chain links TRBV3-1 with TRBJ2-4, with 7 bases lining up with TRBD2. The CDR3 runs 15 residues. The V segment lost 1 base and the J segment 3 bases; nucleotides outside the gene matches: 3. CDR1 and CDR2 (germline): LGHDT, YNNKEL (reference sequence). The CDR3 region is CASSQVGGDKNIQYF. In nucleotides, the CDR3 is TGTGCCAGCAGCCAAGTTGGGGGGGACAAAAACATTCAGTACTTC. The whole variable domain, remainder taken from reference TRBV3-1 and TRBJ2-4, is DTAVSQTPKYLVTQMGNDKSIKCEQNLGHDTMYWYKQDSKKFLKIMFSYNNKELIINETVPNRFSPKSPDKAHLNLHINSLELGDSAVYFCASSQVGGDKNIQYFGAGTRLSVL.

The chain has TRBV24-1 and TRBJ2-5; 9 nucleotides agree with TRBD2. With 4 bases clipped from V and 5 bases from J, the junction kept 7 bases outside the gene matches. Germline V gene data show CDR1 as KGHDR and CDR2 as SFDVKD. The CDR3 length is 15 residues. The CDR3, as DNA: TGTGCCACCAGTGAGTCTAGCGGGAACAGGGAGACCCAGTACTTC. Residues: CATSESSGNRETQYF.

This rearrangement joins TRBV6-1 to TRBJ1-3; D perhaps matches TRBD1 (5 bases). Germline values: CDR1 MNHNS, CDR2 SASEGT. CDR3 length: 16 amino acids. The V and J ends lost 7 bases and 0 bases respectively, with 16 bases between them. CDR3 amino acids: CASTTWSRGSGNTIYF. The CDR3 DNA is TGTGCCAGCACCACCTGGTCGAGGGGCTCTGGAAACACCATATATTTT.

This clonotype was observed a handful of times. The V gene is TRBV6-5, the J gene TRBJ1-4, with D unresolved. The V gene lost 2 bases and the J gene lost 5 bases, with 9 bases spanning the gap. Germline V gene data show CDR1 as MNHEY and CDR2 as SVGAGI. CDR3 length equals 14 residues. In DNA, the CDR3 is TGTGCCAGCAGTTACCTCAAAAGCAATGAAAAACTGTTTTTT. It encodes CASSYLKSNEKLFF.

The chain links TRBV14 to TRBJ1-5; TRBD1 agrees at 8 bases. The CDR3 spans 14 residues. Germline CDR1 SGHDN, CDR2 FVKESK. V shed 6 bases and J 7 bases; nucleotides not matched to a gene: 8. CDR3 in amino acids: CASSPGGPGQPQHF. The CDR3 region has the DNA TGTGCCAGCAGTCCAGGGGGCCCGGGACAGCCCCAGCATTTT.

This clonotype was observed once. Given a much more abundant clone one base away, this may be a read error. This sequence joins TRBV19 and TRBJ1-5; 7 positions agree with TRBD1. Germline V CDR1 and CDR2: LNHDA, SQIVND (reference sequence). The CDR3 contains 15 residues. The CDR3 loop reads CASSLRQGMGQLQHF. The CDR3 DNA follows: TGTGCCAGTAGTCTACGACAGGGCATGGGGCAGCTCCAGCATTTT.

This clonotype was seen just once. A far larger clone is one nucleotide away, so this likely arose from a read error. This rearrangement joins TRBV6-2 or TRBV6-3 to TRBJ2-7, with 8 bases matching TRBD1. This CDR3 contains 14 residues. V gave up 6 bases and J gave up 7 bases; unmatched junction bases: 11. CDR1 MNHEY and CDR2 SVGEGT come from the germline V gene. The CDR3 sequence: CASRPTGDVGEQYF. The CDR3 DNA sequence: TGTGCCAGCAGGCCGACAGGGGACGTGGGTGAGCAGTACTTC.

Turning to this clonotype: A far bigger clonotype differs at one base, so this is likely a read error. The chain is built from TRBV28 and TRBJ2-1; D is possibly TRBD2 (6 bases). Germline CDR1 and CDR2: MDHEN and SYDVKM. CDR3 length: 14 residues. Trimming left V 2 bases short and J 10 bases short, with 15 bases between. CDR3 sequence reads: CASSLIREAHEQFF. DNA of the CDR3: TGTGCCAGCAGTTTAATCAGGGAGGCCCACGAGCAGTTCTTC.

This clonotype was counted at least ten times. This chain uses TRBV28 with TRBJ2-5; D is possibly TRBD2 (6 bases). The CDR3 has 15 residues. Germline lookup yields CDR1 MDHEN and CDR2 SYDVKM. V lost 5 bases and J 4 bases, leaving 17 bases between the germline ends. The CDR3 sequence: CASSLLRGIAETQYF. The CDR3 DNA follows: TGTGCCAGCAGTCTCCTACGGGGGATTGCAGAGACCCAGTACTTC. The whole variable domain, filled in from reference TRBV28 and TRBJ2-5, reads DVKVTQSSRYLVKRTGEKVFLECVQDMDHENMFWYRQDPGLGLRLIYFSYDVKMKEKGDIPEGYSVSREKKERFSLILESASTNQTSMYLCASSLLRGIAETQYFGPGTRLLVL.

This clonotype was detected a few times. The gene calls are TRBV27 and TRBJ1-5; D might be TRBD1 (5 bases). The CDR3 runs to 16 residues. The germline V gene has CDR1 MNHEY and CDR2 SMNVEV (reference sequence). Trimming removed 2 bases at V and 2 bases at J, with 13 bases between. CDR3 protein: CASSLRGVWGNQPQHF. CDR3 bases: TGTGCCAGCAGTTTAAGGGGTGTGTGGGGCAATCAGCCCCAGCATTTT.

The chain combines TRBV20-1 with TRBJ1-5, with 10 nucleotides matching TRBD1. CDR1 is DFQATT and CDR2 is SNEGSKA in the germline V gene (reference sequence). The V gene end was trimmed by 7 bases and the J gene end by 0 bases; junction bases not matched to a gene: 9. The CDR3 spans 16 residues. The CDR3 nucleotides read TGCAGTGTACAGGACAGGGGGAATCGTAGCAATCAGCCCCAGCATTTT. Its translation is CSVQDRGNRSNQPQHF.

This clonotype was counted a few times. The rearrangement links TRBV10-3 to TRBJ1-3, with 9 bases matching TRBD1. After removal of 3 bases from V and 4 bases from J, the junction contained 7 bases not matched to a gene. CDR3 length equals 16 residues. Looked up from germline, CDR1 is ENHRY and CDR2 is SYGVKD. CDR3 bases: TGTGCCATCAGTGATTTCGGAACAGGGGGCGGAAACACCATATATTTT. Its protein is CAISDFGTGGGNTIYF.

This clonotype occurred once. CDR3 in amino acids: CASSPLVGTQYF. The CDR3 nucleotides read TGTGCCAGCAGCCCCCTCGTCGGGACCCAGTACTTC. The chain uses TRBV13 and TRBJ2-5, with unresolved D. The CDR3 is 12 amino acids. The V gene's germline CDR1 is PRHDT and CDR2 FYEKMQ (reference sequence). Trimming took off 5 bases at V and 7 bases at J, with 11 bases between the two ends.